This T cell receptor beta chain was sequenced for a study of blood T cell repertoires in COVID-19. At the level of the study: T cells, B-cell-depleted T cells, or PBMCs supplied cDNA or gDNA.

CDR1 and CDR2 (germline): SQVTM, ANQGSEA. The CDR3 has 12 residues. V shed 7 bases, J shed 4 bases, and the junction held 6 bases outside the gene matches. Clones were sequenced by immunoSEQ multiplex PCR, and TCRdb holds only the in-frame ones, with some missing. The sample has approximately 59,000 clones; about 81% are singletons. The table lists this clone with a few counts. The rearrangement joins TRBV29-1 to TRBJ1-2; 7 bases align to TRBD1. The receptor's source is a man older than 75 with acute or convalescent COVID-19. The sample comprised peripheral blood. CDR3 coding DNA: TGCAGCGCTCAGACAGGGACCTATGGCTACACCTTC. Protein: CSAQTGTYGYTF.